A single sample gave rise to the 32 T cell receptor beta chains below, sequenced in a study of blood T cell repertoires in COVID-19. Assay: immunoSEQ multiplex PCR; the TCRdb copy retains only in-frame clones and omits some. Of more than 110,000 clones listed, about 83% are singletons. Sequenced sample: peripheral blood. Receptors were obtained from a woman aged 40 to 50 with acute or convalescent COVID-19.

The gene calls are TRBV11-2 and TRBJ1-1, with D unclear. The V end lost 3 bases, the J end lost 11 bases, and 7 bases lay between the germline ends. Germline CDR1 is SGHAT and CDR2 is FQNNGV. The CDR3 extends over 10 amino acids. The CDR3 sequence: CASSFNAAFF. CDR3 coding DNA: TGTGCCAGCAGCTTTAACGCGGCTTTCTTT. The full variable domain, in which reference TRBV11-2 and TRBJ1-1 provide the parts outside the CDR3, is EAGVAQSPRYKIIEKRQSVAFWCNPISGHATLYWYQQILGQGPKLLIQFQNNGVVDDSQLPKDRFSAERLKGVDSTLKIQPAKLEDSAVYLCASSFNAAFFGQGTRLTVV.

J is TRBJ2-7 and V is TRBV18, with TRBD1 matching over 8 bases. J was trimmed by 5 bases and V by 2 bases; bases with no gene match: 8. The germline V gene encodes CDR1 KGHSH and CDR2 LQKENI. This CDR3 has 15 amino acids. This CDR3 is CASSPGGQAIDEQYF. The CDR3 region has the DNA TGTGCCAGCTCACCAGGGGGACAGGCCATCGACGAGCAGTACTTC.

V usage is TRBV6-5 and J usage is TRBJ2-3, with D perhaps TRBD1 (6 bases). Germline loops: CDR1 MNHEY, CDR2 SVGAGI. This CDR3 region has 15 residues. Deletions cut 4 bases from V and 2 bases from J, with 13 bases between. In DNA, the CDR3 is TGTGCCAGCAGTTCCCGACAGGTCCACACAGATACGCAGTATTTT. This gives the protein CASSSRQVHTDTQYF.

Here the CDR3 DNA reads TGTGCCAGCTCACCGGGACAGTTGACCTCCTACAATGAGCAGTTCTTC. It encodes CASSPGQLTSYNEQFF. The gene calls are TRBV18 and TRBJ2-1; 7 nucleotides match TRBD1. The CDR3 extends over 16 amino acids. CDR1 is KGHSH, CDR2 LQKENI, per germline. With 3 bases clipped from V and 0 bases from J, the junction kept 5 bases outside the gene matches.

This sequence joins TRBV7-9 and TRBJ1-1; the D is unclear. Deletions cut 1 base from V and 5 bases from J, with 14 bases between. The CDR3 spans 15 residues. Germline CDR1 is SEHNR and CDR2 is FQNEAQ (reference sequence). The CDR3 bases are TGTGCCAGCAGCTTAGGGGGAGCAAAGACTACTGAAGCTTTCTTT. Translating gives CASSLGGAKTTEAFF. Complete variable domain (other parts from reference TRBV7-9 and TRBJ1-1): DTGVSQNPRHKITKRGQNVTFRCDPISEHNRLYWYRQTLGQGPEFLTYFQNEAQLEKSRLLSDRFSAERPKGSFSTLEIQRTEQGDSAMYLCASSLGGAKTTEAFFGQGTRLTVV.

The CDR3 region is CASRTPGGLETQYF. The DNA of the CDR3 is TGTGCCAGCCGAACCCCAGGGGGGTTAGAGACCCAGTACTTC. The rearrangement joins TRBV6-5 to TRBJ2-5; TRBD1 might be the D (7 bases). CDR3 size: 14 residues. Germline V gene data show CDR1 as MNHEY and CDR2 as SVGAGI. V shed 8 bases and J shed 4 bases, with 17 bases lying between them.

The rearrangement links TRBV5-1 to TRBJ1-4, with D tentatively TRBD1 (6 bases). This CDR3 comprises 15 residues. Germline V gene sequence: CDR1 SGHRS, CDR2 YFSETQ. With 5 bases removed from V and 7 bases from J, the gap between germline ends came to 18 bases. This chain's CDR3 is CASSSTGIRGEKLFF. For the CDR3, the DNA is TGCGCCAGCAGTTCCACAGGAATCAGGGGTGAAAAACTGTTTTTT.

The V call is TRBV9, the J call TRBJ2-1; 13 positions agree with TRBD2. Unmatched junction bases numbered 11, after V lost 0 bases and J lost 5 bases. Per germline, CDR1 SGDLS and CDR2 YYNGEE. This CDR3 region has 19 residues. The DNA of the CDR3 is TGTGCCAGCAGCGTAGGCCGGGCTACTAGCGGGGGGGCCAACAATGAGCAGTTCTTC. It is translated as CASSVGRATSGGANNEQFF.

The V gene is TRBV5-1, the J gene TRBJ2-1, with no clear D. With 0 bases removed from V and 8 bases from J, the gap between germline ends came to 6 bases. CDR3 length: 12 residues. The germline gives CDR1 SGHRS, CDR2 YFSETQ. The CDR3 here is CASSLGVDEQFF. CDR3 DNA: TGCGCCAGCAGCTTGGGAGTGGATGAGCAGTTCTTC.

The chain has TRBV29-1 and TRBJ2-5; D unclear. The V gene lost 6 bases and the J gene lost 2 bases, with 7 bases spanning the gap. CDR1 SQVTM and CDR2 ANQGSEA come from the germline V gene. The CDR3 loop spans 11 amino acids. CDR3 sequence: CSVSHQETQYF. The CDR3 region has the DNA TGCAGCGTGAGCCATCAAGAGACCCAGTACTTC.

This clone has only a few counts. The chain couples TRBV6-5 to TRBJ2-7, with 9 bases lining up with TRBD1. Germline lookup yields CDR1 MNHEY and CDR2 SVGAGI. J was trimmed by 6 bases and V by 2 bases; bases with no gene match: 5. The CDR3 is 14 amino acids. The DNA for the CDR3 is TGTGCCAGCAGTTACGGGGACAGGGCCTCCGAGCAGTACTTC. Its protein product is CASSYGDRASEQYF.

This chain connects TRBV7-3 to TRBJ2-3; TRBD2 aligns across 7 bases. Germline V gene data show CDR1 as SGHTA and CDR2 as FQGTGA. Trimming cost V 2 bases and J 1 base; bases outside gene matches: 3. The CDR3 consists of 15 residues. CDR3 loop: CASSLFAGGTDTQYF. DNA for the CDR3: TGTGCCAGCAGCTTATTTGCGGGGGGCACAGATACGCAGTATTTT.

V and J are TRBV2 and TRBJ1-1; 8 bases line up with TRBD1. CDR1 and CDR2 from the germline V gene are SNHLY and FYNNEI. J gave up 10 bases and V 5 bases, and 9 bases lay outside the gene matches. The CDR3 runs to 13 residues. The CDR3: CASSPAGQGRAFF. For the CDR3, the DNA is TGTGCCAGCAGTCCCGCCGGACAGGGTCGAGCTTTCTTT.

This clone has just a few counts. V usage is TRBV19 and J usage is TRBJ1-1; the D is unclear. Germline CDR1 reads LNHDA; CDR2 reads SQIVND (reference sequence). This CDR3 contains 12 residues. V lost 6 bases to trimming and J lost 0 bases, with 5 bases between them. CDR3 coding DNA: TGTGCCAGTAGGAGGTTGAACACTGAAGCTTTCTTT. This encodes CASRRLNTEAFF.

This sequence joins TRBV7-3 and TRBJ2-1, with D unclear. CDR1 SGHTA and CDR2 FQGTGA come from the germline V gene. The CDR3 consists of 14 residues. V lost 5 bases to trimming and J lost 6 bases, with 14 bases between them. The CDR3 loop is CASSPMASFNEQFF. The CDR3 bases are TGTGCCAGCAGCCCAATGGCTAGTTTCAATGAGCAGTTCTTC.

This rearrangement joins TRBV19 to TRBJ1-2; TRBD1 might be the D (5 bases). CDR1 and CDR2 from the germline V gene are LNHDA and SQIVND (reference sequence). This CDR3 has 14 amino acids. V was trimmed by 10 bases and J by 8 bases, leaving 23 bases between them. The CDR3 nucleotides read TGTGCCACCAGTAGCGGGTGGGGGACTATGGGCTACACCTTC. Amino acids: CATSSGWGTMGYTF.

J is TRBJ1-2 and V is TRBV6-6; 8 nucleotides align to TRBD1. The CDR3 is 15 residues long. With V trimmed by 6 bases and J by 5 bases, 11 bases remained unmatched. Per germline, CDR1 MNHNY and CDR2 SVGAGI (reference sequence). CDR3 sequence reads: CASRSMTGANYGYTF. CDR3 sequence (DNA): TGTGCCAGCAGATCCATGACAGGGGCCAATTATGGCTACACCTTC.

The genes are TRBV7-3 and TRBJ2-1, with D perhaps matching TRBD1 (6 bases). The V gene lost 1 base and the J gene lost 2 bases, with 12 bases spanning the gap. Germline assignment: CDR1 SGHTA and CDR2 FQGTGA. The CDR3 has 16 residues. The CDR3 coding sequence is TGTGCCAGCAGCTTAATACAGGGCAAAACCTACAATGAGCAGTTCTTC. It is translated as CASSLIQGKTYNEQFF.

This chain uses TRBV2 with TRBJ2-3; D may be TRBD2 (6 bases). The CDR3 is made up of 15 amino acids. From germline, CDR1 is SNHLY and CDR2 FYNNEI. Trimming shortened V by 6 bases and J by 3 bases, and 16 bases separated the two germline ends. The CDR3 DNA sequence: TGTGCCAGCAGGGAACTAGCTGCTTCGACAGATACGCAGTATTTT. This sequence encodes CASRELAASTDTQYF.

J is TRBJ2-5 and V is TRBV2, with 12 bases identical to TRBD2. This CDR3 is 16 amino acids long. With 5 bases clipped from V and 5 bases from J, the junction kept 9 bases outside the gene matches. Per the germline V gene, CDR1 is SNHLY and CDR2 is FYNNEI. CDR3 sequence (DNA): TGTGCCAGCAGTAGAGCTAGCGGGGGGGCAGGGGAGACCCAGTACTTC. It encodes CASSRASGGAGETQYF. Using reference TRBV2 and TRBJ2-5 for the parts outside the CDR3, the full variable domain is EPEVTQTPSHQVTQMGQEVILRCVPISNHLYFYWYRQILGQKVEFLVSFYNNEISEKSEIFDDQFSVERPDGSNFTLKIRSTKLEDSAMYFCASSRASGGAGETQYFGPGTRLLVL.

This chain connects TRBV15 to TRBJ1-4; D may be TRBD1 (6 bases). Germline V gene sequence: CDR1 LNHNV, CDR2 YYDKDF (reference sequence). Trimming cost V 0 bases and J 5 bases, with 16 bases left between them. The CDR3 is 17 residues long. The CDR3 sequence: CATSRDRMPGGNEKLFF. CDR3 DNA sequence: TGTGCCACCAGCAGAGATCGTATGCCGGGGGGCAATGAAAAACTGTTTTTT.

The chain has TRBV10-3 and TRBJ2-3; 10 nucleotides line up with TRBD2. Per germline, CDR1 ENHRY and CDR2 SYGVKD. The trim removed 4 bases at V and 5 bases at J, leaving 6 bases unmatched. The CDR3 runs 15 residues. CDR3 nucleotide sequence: TGTGCCATCAGTGTAAGCGGGGGGGCAGGAGATACGCAGTATTTT. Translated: CAISVSGGAGDTQYF.

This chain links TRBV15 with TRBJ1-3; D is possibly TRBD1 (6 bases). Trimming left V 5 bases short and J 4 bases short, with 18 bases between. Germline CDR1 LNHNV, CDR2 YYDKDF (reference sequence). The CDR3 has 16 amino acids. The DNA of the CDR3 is TGTGCCACCAGCCGGGGGGCCTCGTTATCGGGAAACACCATATATTTT. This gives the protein CATSRGASLSGNTIYF.

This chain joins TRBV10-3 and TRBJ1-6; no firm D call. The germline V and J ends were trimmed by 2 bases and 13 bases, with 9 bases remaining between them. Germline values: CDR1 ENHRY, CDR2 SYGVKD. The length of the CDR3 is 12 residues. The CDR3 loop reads CAISESGGPLHF. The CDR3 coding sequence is TGTGCCATCAGTGAGAGCGGAGGGCCCCTCCACTTT.

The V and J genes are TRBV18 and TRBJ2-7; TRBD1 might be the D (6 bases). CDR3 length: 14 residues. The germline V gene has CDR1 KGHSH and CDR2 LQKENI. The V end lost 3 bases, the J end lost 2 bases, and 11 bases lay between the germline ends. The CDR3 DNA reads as TGTGCCAGCTCACCTTACAGGGCTACCTACGAGCAGTACTTC. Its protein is CASSPYRATYEQYF.

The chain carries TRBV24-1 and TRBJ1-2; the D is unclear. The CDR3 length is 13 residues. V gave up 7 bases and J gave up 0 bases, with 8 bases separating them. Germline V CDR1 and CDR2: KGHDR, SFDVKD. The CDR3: CATSPGANYGYTF. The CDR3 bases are TGTGCCACCAGCCCAGGTGCTAACTATGGCTACACCTTC.

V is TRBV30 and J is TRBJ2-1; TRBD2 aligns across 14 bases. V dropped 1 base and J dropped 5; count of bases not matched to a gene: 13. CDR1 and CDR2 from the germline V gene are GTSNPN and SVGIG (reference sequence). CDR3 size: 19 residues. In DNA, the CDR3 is TGTGCCTGGAGTGACCCCCCCGGACTAGCGGGAGGAAGGGACAATGAGCAGTTCTTC. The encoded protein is CAWSDPPGLAGGRDNEQFF.

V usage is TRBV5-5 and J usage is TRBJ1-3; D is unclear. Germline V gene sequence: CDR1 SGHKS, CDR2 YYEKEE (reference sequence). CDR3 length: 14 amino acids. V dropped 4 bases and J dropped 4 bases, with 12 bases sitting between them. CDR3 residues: CASSPYLRGNTIYF. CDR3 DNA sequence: TGTGCCAGCAGCCCTTATCTGCGGGGAAACACCATATATTTT. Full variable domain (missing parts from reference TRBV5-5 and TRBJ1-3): DAGVTQSPTHLIKTRGQQVTLRCSPISGHKSVSWYQQVLGQGPQFIFQYYEKEERGRGNFPDRFSARQFPNYSSELNVNALLLGDSALYLCASSPYLRGNTIYFGEGSWLTVV.

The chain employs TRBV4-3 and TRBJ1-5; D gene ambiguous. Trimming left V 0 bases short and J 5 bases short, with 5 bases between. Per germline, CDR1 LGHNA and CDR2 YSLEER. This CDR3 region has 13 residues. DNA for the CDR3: TGCGCCAGCAGCCAAGAGCGTTATCAGCCCCAGCATTTT. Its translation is CASSQERYQPQHF.

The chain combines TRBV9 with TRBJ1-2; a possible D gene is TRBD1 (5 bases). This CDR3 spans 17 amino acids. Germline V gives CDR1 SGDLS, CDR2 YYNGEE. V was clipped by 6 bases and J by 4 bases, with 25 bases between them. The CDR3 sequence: CASTARAGSQGTYGYTF. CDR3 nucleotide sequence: TGTGCCAGCACCGCGAGAGCGGGAAGTCAGGGAACCTATGGCTACACCTTC.

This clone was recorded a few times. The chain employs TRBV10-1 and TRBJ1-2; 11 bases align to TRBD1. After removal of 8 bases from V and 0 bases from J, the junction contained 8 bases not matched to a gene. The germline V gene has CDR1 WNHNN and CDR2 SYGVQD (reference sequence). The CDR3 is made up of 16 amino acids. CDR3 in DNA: TGCGCCAGCGCAGGGACAGGGGGAAAAGCTAACTATGGCTACACCTTC. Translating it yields CASAGTGGKANYGYTF.

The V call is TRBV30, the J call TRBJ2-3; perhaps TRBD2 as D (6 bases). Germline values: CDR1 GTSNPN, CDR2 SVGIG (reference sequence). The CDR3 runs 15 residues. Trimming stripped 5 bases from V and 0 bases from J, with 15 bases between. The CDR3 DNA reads TGTGCCTGGGATGTTAGCGGATCTAGCACAGATACGCAGTATTTT. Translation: CAWDVSGSSTDTQYF.